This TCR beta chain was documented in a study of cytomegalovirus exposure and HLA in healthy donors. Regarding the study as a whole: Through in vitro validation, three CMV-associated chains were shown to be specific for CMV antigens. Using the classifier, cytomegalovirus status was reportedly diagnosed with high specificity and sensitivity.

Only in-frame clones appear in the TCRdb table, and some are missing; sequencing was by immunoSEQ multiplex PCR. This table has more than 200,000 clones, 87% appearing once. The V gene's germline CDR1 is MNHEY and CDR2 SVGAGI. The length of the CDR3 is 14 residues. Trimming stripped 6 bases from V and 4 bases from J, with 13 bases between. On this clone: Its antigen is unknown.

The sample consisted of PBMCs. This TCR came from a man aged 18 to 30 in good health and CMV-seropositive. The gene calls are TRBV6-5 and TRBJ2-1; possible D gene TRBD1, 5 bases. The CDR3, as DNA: TGTGCCAGCAGCTCCCTCACAGGTTACAATGAGCAGTTCTTC. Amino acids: CASSSLTGYNEQFF.